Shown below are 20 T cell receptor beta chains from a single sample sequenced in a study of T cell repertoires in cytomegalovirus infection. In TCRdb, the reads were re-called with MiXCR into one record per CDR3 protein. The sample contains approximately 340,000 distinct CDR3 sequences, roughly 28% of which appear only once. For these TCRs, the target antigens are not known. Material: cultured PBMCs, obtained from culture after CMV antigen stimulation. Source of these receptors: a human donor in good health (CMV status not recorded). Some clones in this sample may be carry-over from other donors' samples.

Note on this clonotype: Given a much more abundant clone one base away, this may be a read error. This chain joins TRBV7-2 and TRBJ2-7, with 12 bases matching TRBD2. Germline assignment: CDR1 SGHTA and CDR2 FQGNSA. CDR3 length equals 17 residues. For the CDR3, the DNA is TGTACCAGCAGCTTAGGGGGGGGGCTAGCGGGAGGGTACGTGCAGTACTTC. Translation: CTSSLGGGLAGGYVQYF.

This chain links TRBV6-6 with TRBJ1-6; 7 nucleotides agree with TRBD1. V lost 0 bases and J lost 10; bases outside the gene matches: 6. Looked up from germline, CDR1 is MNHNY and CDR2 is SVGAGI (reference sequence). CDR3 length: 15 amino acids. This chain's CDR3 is CASSYSGQSGSPLHF. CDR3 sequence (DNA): TGTGCCAGCAGTTACTCGGGACAGAGTGGATCACCCCTCCACTTT.

CDR3 in DNA: TGTGCCAGCAGCTATACAGGGGGTGCCGAAGAGACCCAGTACTTC. Its translation: CASSYTGGAEETQYF. The chain links TRBV7-3 to TRBJ2-5; 8 nucleotides align to TRBD1. The CDR3 sequence is 15 residues long. With 4 bases clipped from V and 3 bases from J, the junction kept 7 bases outside the gene matches. CDR1 is SGHTA and CDR2 is FQGTGA in the germline V gene.

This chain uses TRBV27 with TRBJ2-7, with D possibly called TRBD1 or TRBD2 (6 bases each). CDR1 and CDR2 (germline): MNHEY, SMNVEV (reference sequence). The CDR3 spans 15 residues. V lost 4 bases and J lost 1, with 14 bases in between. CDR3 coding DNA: TGTGCCAGCAGTTCCCGAGGAGGGGGATCCTACGAGCAGTACTTC. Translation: CASSSRGGGSYEQYF.

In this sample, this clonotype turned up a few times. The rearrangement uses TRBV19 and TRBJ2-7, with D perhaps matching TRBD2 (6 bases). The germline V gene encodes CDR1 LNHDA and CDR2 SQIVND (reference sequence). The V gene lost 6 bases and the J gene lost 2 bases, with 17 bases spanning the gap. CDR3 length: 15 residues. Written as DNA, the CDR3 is TGTGCCAGTAGCTCGGAGGGCCAGGCCCCCTACGAGCAGTACTTC. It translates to CASSSEGQAPYEQYF.

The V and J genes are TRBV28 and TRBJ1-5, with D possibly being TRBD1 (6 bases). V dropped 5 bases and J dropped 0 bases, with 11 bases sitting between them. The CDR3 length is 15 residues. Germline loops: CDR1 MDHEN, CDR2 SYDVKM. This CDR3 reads CASSMGGHSNQPQHF. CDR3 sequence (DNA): TGTGCCAGCAGTATGGGGGGACATAGCAATCAGCCCCAGCATTTT.

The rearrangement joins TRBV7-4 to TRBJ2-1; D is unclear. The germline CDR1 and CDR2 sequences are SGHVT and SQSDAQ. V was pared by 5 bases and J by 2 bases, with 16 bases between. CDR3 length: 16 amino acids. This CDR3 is CASSAFNLRTYNEQFF. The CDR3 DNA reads TGTGCCAGCAGCGCCTTTAACCTCCGGACCTACAATGAGCAGTTCTTC.

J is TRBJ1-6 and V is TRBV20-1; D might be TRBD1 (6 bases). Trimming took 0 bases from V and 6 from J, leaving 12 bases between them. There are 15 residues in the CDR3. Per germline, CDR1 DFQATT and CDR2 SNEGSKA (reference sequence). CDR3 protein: CSARDTQGFNSPLHF. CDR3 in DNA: TGCAGTGCTAGAGATACCCAGGGGTTTAATTCACCCCTCCACTTT.

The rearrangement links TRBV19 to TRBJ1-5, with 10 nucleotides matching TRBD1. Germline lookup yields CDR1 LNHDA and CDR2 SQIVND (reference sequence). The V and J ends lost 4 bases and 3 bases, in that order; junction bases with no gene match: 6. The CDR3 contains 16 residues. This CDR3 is CASSTPGQGPNQPQHF. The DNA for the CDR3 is TGTGCCAGTAGTACCCCGGGACAGGGGCCCAATCAGCCCCAGCATTTT.

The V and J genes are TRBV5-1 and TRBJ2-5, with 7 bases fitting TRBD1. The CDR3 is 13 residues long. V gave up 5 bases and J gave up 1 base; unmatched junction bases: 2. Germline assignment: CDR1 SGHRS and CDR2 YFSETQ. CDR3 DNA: TGCGCCAGCAGATGGGACAGCCAAGAGACCCAGTACTTC. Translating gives CASRWDSQETQYF.

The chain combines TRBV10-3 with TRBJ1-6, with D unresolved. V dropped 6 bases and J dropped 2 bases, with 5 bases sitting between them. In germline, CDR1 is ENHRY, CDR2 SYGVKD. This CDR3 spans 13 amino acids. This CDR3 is CAIRGTYNSPLHF. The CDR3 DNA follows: TGTGCCATCAGGGGGACCTATAATTCACCCCTCCACTTT.

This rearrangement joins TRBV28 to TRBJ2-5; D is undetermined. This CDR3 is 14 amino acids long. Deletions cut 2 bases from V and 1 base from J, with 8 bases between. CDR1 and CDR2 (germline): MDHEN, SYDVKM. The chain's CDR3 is CASSLRPVQETQYF. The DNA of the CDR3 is TGTGCCAGCAGTTTACGTCCCGTCCAAGAGACCCAGTACTTC.

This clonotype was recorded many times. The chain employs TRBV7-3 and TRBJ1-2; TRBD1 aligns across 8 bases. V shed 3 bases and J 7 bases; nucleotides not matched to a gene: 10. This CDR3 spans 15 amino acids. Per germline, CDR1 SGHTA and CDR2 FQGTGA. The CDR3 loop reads CASSLGTGGSGGYTF. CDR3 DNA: TGTGCCAGCAGCTTGGGTACAGGGGGATCTGGTGGCTACACCTTC.

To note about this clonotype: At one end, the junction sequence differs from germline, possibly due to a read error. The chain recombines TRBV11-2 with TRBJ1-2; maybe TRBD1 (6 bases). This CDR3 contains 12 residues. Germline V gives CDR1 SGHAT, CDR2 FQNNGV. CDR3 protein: CGSSPGQSGYTF. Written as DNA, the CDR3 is TGTGGCAGCAGTCCTGGACAGTCTGGCTACACCTTC.

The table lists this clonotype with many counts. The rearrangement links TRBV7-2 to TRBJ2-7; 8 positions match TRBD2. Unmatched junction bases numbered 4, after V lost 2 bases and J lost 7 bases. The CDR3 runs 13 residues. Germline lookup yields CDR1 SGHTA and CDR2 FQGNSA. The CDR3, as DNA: TGTGCCAGCAGCTTATCGGTAGCGGGGGAGCAGTACTTC. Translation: CASSLSVAGEQYF.

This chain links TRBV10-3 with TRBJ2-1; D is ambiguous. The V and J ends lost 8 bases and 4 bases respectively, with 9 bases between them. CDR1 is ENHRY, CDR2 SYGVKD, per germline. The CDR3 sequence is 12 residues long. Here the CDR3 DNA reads TGTGCCATCGCTGACGATTACAATGAGCAGTTCTTC. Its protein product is CAIADDYNEQFF.

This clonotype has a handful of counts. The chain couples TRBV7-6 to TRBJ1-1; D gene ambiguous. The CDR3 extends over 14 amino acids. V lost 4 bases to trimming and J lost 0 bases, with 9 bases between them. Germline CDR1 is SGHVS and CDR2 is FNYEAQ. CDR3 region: CASSSPAMNTEAFF. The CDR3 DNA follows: TGTGCCAGCAGCTCCCCTGCGATGAACACTGAAGCTTTCTTT.

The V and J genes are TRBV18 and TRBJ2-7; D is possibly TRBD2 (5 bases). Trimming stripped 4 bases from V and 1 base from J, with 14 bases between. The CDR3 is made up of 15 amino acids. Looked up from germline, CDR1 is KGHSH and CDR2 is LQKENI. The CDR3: CASSLDLDFSYEQYF. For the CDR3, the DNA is TGTGCCAGCTCACTTGACTTGGACTTTTCCTACGAGCAGTACTTC. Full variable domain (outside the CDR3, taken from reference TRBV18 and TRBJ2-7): NAGVMQNPRHLVRRRGQEARLRCSPMKGHSHVYWYRQLPEEGLKFMVYLQKENIIDESGMPKERFSAEFPKEGPSILRIQQVVRGDSAAYFCASSLDLDFSYEQYFGPGTRLTVT.

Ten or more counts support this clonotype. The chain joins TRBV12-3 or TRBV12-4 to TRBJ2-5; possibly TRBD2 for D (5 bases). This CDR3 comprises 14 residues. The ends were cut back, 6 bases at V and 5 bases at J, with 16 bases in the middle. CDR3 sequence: CASSLSTRLETQYF. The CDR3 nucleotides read TGTGCCAGCAGCCTATCAACTAGATTGGAGACCCAGTACTTC.

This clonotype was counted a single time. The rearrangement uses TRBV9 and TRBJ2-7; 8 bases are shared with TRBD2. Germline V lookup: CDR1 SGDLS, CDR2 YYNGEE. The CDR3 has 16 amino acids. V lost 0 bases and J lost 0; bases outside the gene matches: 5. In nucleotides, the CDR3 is TGTGCCAGCAGCGTAGGGATAGCGGGGAACTCCTACGAGCAGTACTTC. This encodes CASSVGIAGNSYEQYF.